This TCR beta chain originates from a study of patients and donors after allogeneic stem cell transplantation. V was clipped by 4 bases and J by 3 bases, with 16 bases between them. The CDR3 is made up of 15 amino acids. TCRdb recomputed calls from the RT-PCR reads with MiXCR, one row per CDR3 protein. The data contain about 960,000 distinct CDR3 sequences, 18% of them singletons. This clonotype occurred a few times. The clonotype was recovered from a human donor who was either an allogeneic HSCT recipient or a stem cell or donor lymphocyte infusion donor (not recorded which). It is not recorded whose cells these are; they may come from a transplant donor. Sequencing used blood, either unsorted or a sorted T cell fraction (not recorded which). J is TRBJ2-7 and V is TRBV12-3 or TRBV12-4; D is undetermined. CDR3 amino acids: CASSYSQPNYYEQYF. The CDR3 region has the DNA TGTGCCAGCAGTTATTCGCAACCGAATTACTACGAGCAGTACTTC.